This TCR beta chain was sequenced during a study of T cells in Graves' hyperthyroidism and ophthalmopathy. This clonotype was seen at least ten times. The antigen remains undetermined. Study results and limitations: Blood also held most thyroid clonotypes expanded beyond 0.001. Ophthalmopathy was distinguished from stable hyperthyroidism by 13 V-J signatures.

From RNA transcripts, TCR beta CDR3 regions were amplified. HTBI primers drove first-round RT-PCR of the TCR CDR3. One entry per CDR3 protein, called by TCRdb with MiXCR from the multiplex PCR reads. This sample has roughly 110,000 distinct CDR3 sequences, with about a sixth found just once. Every diagnosis used clinical symptoms, serum thyroxine and TRAb, thyroid ultrasound and orbital computed tomography. PBMCs stemmed from over 7.5 ml fresh peripheral blood. The sequence was obtained from a woman between 45 and 60 years old with Graves' hyperthyroidism. The sample taken for sequencing was blood.

CDR3 DNA: TGTGCCAGCAGCGTGACAGGTGGGGAGACCCAGTACTTC. Its translation: CASSVTGGETQYF. V is TRBV7-2 and J is TRBJ2-5, with D maybe TRBD1 (6 bases). Trimming shortened V by 5 bases and J by 5 bases, and 12 bases separated the two germline ends. The CDR3 has 13 amino acids. CDR1 is SGHTA and CDR2 is FQGNSA in the germline V gene.